The rows below give T cell receptor beta chains drawn from one sample of a study of blood T cell repertoires in COVID-19. Profiled with immunoSEQ multiplex PCR; TCRdb holds only in-frame clones, not every one. The sample has roughly 220,000 clones, approximately 86% seen once. Sequencing was performed on PBMCs or T cells enriched from blood (not recorded which). All receptors come from a woman aged 50 to 65 with acute COVID-19. Each CDR3 is given with its conserved first and last residue. A D gene is named only where the DNA matches it firmly. Part of the rows lack a size; the others show once, few, many or a class for expanded clones.

j_call v_call clone_size d_call cdr3_aa cdr3_nt
TRBJ1-5 TRBV5-8 NA NA CASSFAHASNQPQHF TGTGCCAGCAGCTTCGCACACGCTAGCAATCAGCCCCAGCATTTT
TRBJ2-3 TRBV28 NA TRBD2 CASGVLTSGSPSTDTQYF TGTGCCAGCGGAGTCCTAACTAGCGGGAGCCCCAGCACAGATACGCAGTATTTT
TRBJ2-1 TRBV27 NA NA CASSLTEKLNEQFF TGTGCCAGCAGTTTAACTGAGAAACTCAATGAGCAGTTCTTC
TRBJ2-1 TRBV10-1 NA NA CASREQFF TGCGCCAGCCGGGAGCAGTTCTTC
TRBJ2-1 TRBV29-1 NA TRBD2 CSQSGRSYNEQFF TGCAGCCAAAGCGGGAGGTCCTACAATGAGCAGTTCTTC
TRBJ1-6 TRBV4-1 once TRBD1 CASSHQTGDNSPLHF TGCGCCAGCAGCCACCAGACAGGGGATAATTCACCCCTCCACTTT
TRBJ2-3 TRBV3-1/TRBV3-2 NA NA CASSHPGLGTQYF TGTGCCAGCAGCCACCCCGGGTTAGGTACGCAGTATTTT
TRBJ2-1 TRBV19 NA TRBD1 CASTPTTGTGGNNEQFF TGTGCCAGTACCCCCACGACCGGGACAGGGGGGAACAATGAGCAGTTCTTC
TRBJ1-4 TRBV9 NA NA CASSVGFGVPNEKLFF TGTGCCAGCAGCGTAGGTTTCGGGGTCCCAAATGAAAAACTGTTTTTT
TRBJ2-7 TRBV6-6 NA TRBD1 CASSDRDRGYEQYF TGTGCCAGCAGTGACCGGGACAGGGGTTACGAGCAGTACTTC
TRBJ2-1 TRBV5-4 NA TRBD2 CASSLAAGVTNEQFF TGTGCCAGCAGCTTGGCCGCGGGAGTGACAAATGAGCAGTTCTTC
TRBJ2-7 TRBV30 NA TRBD2 CASRPGLAGLGSYEQYF TGTGCCTCCCGCCCGGGACTAGCGGGGTTAGGATCCTACGAGCAGTACTTC
TRBJ2-3 TRBV19 NA NA CASSIGDTQYF TGTGCCAGTAGTATTGGCGATACGCAGTATTTT
TRBJ2-4 TRBV21-1 NA NA CASSKVAGRGAKNIQYF TGTGCCAGCAGCAAAGTGGCGGGCCGAGGGGCCAAAAACATTCAGTACTTC
TRBJ2-3 TRBV27 few TRBD2 CAAVGLAGPTDTQYF TGTGCAGCAGTTGGGCTAGCGGGACCCACAGATACGCAGTATTTT
TRBJ2-7 TRBV7-9 few TRBD2 CASSPAGGRGYEQYF TGTGCCAGCAGCCCAGCAGGCGGGAGAGGGTACGAGCAGTACTTC
TRBJ1-2 TRBV7-2 once TRBD1 CASSSPGQDAGYTF TGTGCCAGCAGCTCCCCAGGACAGGATGCTGGCTACACCTTC
TRBJ1-2 TRBV12-3/TRBV12-4 NA TRBD1 CASSRDRDYGYTF TGTGCCAGCAGTCGGGACAGGGACTATGGCTACACCTTC
TRBJ2-7 TRBV5-8 NA NA CASSFASQGTRRDF TGTGCCAGCAGCTTTGCGTCACAGGGGACTCGTCGGGACTTC
TRBJ1-1 TRBV27 NA NA CASSLGGEAFF TGTGCCAGCAGTTTGGGGGGTGAAGCTTTCTTT
TRBJ2-7 TRBV6-5 few NA CASRATTPRQGEQYF TGTGCCAGCAGGGCCACAACCCCCAGGCAAGGCGAGCAGTACTTC
TRBJ2-3 TRBV7-6 NA NA CASSLGRGTSTDTQYF TGTGCCAGCAGCTTAGGGAGGGGAACTAGCACAGATACGCAGTATTTT
TRBJ1-2 TRBV5-6 NA TRBD1 CASSLPATGGGYTF TGTGCCAGCAGCTTGCCTGCGACAGGGGGAGGCTACACCTTC
TRBJ1-3 TRBV4-2 NA TRBD1 CASSQDLAGGLLSSGNTIYF TGTGCCAGCAGCCAAGATCTGGCAGGGGGCTTGTTAAGCTCTGGAAACACCATATATTTT
TRBJ2-1 TRBV11-2 NA NA CASRHSSYNEQFF TGTGCCAGCAGGCACAGCTCCTACAATGAGCAGTTCTTC
TRBJ2-2 TRBV24-1 NA TRBD2 CATSDPPGLAERPGELFF TGTGCCACCAGTGACCCCCCCGGACTAGCGGAGCGCCCCGGGGAGCTGTTTTTT
TRBJ1-2 TRBV7-2 NA NA CASSAPDWGVYGYTF TGTGCCAGCAGCGCTCCAGACTGGGGGGTTTATGGCTACACCTTC
TRBJ2-4 TRBV7-8 NA NA CASSFGHRVAKNIQYF TGTGCCAGCAGCTTCGGCCACAGGGTGGCCAAAAACATTCAGTACTTC
TRBJ2-5 TRBV7-9 NA NA CASSLAGLETQYF TGTGCCAGCAGCTTAGCGGGCCTAGAGACCCAGTACTTC